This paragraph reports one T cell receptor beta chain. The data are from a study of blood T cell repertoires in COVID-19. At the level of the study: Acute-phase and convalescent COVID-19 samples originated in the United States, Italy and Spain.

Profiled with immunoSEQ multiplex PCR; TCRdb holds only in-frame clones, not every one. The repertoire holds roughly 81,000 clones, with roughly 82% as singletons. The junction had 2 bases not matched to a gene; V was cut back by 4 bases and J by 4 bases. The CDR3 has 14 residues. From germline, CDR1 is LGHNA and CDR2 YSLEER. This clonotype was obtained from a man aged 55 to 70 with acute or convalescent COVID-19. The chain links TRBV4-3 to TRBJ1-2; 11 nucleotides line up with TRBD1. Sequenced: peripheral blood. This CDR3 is CASSRDRGAYGYTF. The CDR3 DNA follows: TGCGCCAGCAGCCGGGACAGGGGGGCCTATGGCTACACCTTC.